This T cell receptor beta chain was retrieved from a study of OX40 agonist ivuxolimab in advanced cancers. Study-wide background: Given to patients was ivuxolimab, an agonistic anti-OX40 (CD134) antibody. Three patients responded partially, comprising one with hepatocellular carcinoma and two with cutaneous melanoma. Patients undergoing dose escalation presented with hepatocellular carcinoma, melanoma, renal cell or head and neck cancer. Six ivuxolimab dose levels, 0.01 to 10 mg/kg, were given intravenously every 2 weeks.

Data came from immunoSEQ multiplex PCR; TCRdb stores just in-frame clones and leaves some out. The sample comprises roughly 30,000 clones, approximately 88% of which are singletons, and approximately 59% rests with the top ten. The germline gives CDR1 SGHTA, CDR2 FQGNSA. The CDR3 extends over 16 amino acids. Between the trimmed V and J ends, which lost 4 bases and 5 bases, there was a span of 19 bases. The TCR comes from an adult with an advanced solid tumor such as melanoma, head and neck, liver or kidney cancer. The chain employs TRBV7-2 and TRBJ2-3; weak D call: TRBD2 (5 bases). Specimen: CD4+ or CD8+ T cells sorted from blood, collected in a trial of the OX40 agonist ivuxolimab. This CDR3 reads CASSSRQARVVDTQYF. The CDR3 nucleotides read TGTGCCAGCAGCTCCCGTCAAGCGAGGGTCGTAGATACGCAGTATTTT.